What follows are 14 T cell receptor beta chains derived from one specimen sequenced in a study of technical replicates of blood from a few donors. Using immunoSEQ multiplex PCR, the repertoire was profiled, and TCRdb retains in-frame clones only, with some absent. Found here are roughly 76,000 clones, just under 95% of them singletons; the top ten hold about 0.39%. The sample comprised T cells isolated from PBMCs. Every receptor here comes from a human donor in good health.

V and J are TRBV10-3 and TRBJ2-5; D perhaps matches TRBD1 (6 bases). There are 11 residues in the CDR3. With 9 bases removed from V and 3 bases from J, the gap between germline ends came to 8 bases. CDR1 ENHRY and CDR2 SYGVKD come from the germline V gene. In nucleotides, the CDR3 is TGTGCCATACAGGGTGAAGAGACCCAGTACTTC. Residues: CAIQGEETQYF.

The chain combines TRBV4-1 with TRBJ2-7; D uncertain. V gave up 0 bases and J gave up 4 bases, with 4 bases separating them. This CDR3 is 12 amino acids long. CDR1 is MGHRA and CDR2 is YSYEKL in the germline V gene. The CDR3 sequence: CASSQDPYEQYF. The CDR3 region has the DNA TGCGCCAGCAGCCAAGATCCGTACGAGCAGTACTTC.

The chain carries TRBV27 and TRBJ1-5; maybe TRBD1 (5 bases). Trimming took 2 bases from V and 11 from J, leaving 19 bases between them. The CDR3 spans 15 residues. Germline CDR1 and CDR2: MNHEY and SMNVEV (reference sequence). The CDR3 sequence is CASSLTQTSPRAQHF. The CDR3 coding sequence is TGTGCCAGCAGTTTAACCCAAACTTCCCCCAGGGCCCAGCATTTT.

This chain links TRBV27 with TRBJ1-5; 7 nucleotides line up with TRBD1. V trimming: 7 bases; J trimming: 0 bases; junction bases outside the gene matches: 6. Germline-derived CDR1 and CDR2 are MNHEY and SMNVEV (reference sequence). CDR3 size: 15 residues. CDR3 bases: TGTGCCAGCACCCTACAGGGGCATAGCAATCAGCCCCAGCATTTT. Protein product: CASTLQGHSNQPQHF.

The chain links TRBV5-6 to TRBJ2-1; maybe TRBD1 (6 bases). V dropped 8 bases and J dropped 7 bases, with 10 bases sitting between them. This CDR3 spans 11 amino acids. Germline-derived CDR1 and CDR2 are SGHDT and YYEEEE. CDR3 in DNA: TGTGCCAGTTCTAGGGGGAATGAGCAGTTCTTC. This codes for CASSRGNEQFF.

The V and J genes are TRBV2 and TRBJ2-7; perhaps TRBD2 as D (6 bases). Trimming shortened V by 2 bases and J by 11 bases, and 16 bases separated the two germline ends. Germline-derived CDR1 and CDR2 are SNHLY and FYNNEI. The CDR3 loop spans 13 amino acids. The CDR3 DNA sequence: TGTGCCAGCAGTGAAACCGGGGGACGGTTTAAGTACTTC. Its protein is CASSETGGRFKYF.

This clone was seen only once. The V and J genes are TRBV28 and TRBJ1-2; no reliable D call. This CDR3 region has 14 residues. V was shortened by 6 bases and J by 4 bases, with 15 bases between the two germline ends. CDR1 and CDR2 (germline): MDHEN, SYDVKM. The CDR3 protein is CASSYVEVPYGYTF. CDR3 in DNA: TGTGCCAGCAGCTATGTGGAGGTGCCCTATGGCTACACCTTC.

This chain connects TRBV27 to TRBJ2-7; D not resolved. The ends were cut back, 4 bases at V and 1 base at J, with 8 bases in the middle. The CDR3 spans 13 residues. Germline CDR1 and CDR2: MNHEY and SMNVEV (reference sequence). The CDR3 spells CASSWAQSYEQYF. The CDR3 DNA is TGTGCCAGCAGTTGGGCACAGTCCTACGAGCAGTACTTC.

The chain combines TRBV29-1 with TRBJ2-7, with TRBD1 identical over 7 bases. CDR3 length: 15 amino acids. V lost 0 bases to trimming and J lost 3 bases; unmatched junction nucleotides: 8. Germline V lookup: CDR1 SQVTM, CDR2 ANQGSEA. This chain's CDR3 is CSVEEGGIGDYEQYF. Here the CDR3 DNA reads TGCAGCGTTGAAGAAGGGGGCATAGGGGACTACGAGCAGTACTTC.

The sample holds a few counts of this clone. The chain employs TRBV9 and TRBJ1-3, with TRBD1 matching over 7 bases. The germline gives CDR1 SGDLS, CDR2 YYNGEE. The CDR3 sequence is 18 residues long. Trimming at V came to 0 bases and at J to 0 bases, leaving 9 bases not matched to a gene. The CDR3 DNA follows: TGTGCCAGCAGCGTAGCAGAGGGGACAGCTATCTCTGGAAACACCATATATTTT. Amino acid sequence: CASSVAEGTAISGNTIYF.

V usage is TRBV27 and J usage is TRBJ2-1, with TRBD2 identical over 8 bases. With V trimmed by 0 bases and J by 10 bases, 2 bases remained unmatched. This CDR3 comprises 13 residues. CDR1 and CDR2 from the germline V gene are MNHEY and SMNVEV (reference sequence). The CDR3 nucleotides are TGTGCCAGCAGTTTATCCCGCGGGAGGGAGCAGTTCTTC. Residues: CASSLSRGREQFF.

V usage is TRBV5-4 and J usage is TRBJ2-1; TRBD2 agrees at 8 bases. V trimming: 8 bases; J trimming: 0 bases; junction bases outside the gene matches: 1. Germline V gene data show CDR1 as SGHNT and CDR2 as YYREEE (reference sequence). This CDR3 region has 13 residues. The CDR3 DNA is TGTGCCAGTACTAGCGGCTCCTACAATGAGCAGTTCTTC. Its translation: CASTSGSYNEQFF. The whole variable domain, remainder taken from reference TRBV5-4 and TRBJ2-1, is ETGVTQSPTHLIKTRGQQVTLRCSSQSGHNTVSWYQQALGQGPQFIFQYYREEENGRGNFPPRFSGLQFPNYSSELNVNALELDDSALYLCASTSGSYNEQFFGPGTRLTVL.

The chain joins TRBV5-1 to TRBJ1-3, with 7 bases identical to TRBD1. Per the germline V gene, CDR1 is SGHRS and CDR2 is YFSETQ. This CDR3 spans 15 amino acids. Trimming at V came to 4 bases and at J to 2 bases, leaving 6 bases not matched to a gene. The CDR3 reads CASSPTGFAGNTIYF. Here the CDR3 DNA reads TGCGCCAGCAGCCCGACAGGGTTCGCTGGAAACACCATATATTTT.

The CDR3 region is CASSEQRLAGYQETQYF. The CDR3 nucleotides are TGTGCCAGCAGTGAACAAAGACTAGCGGGATACCAAGAGACCCAGTACTTC. V is TRBV25-1 and J is TRBJ2-5; TRBD2 agrees at 11 bases. The CDR3 runs to 17 residues. With V trimmed by 2 bases and J by 0 bases, 5 bases remained unmatched. Looked up from germline, CDR1 is MGHDK and CDR2 is SYGVNS. The whole variable domain, filled in from reference TRBV25-1 and TRBJ2-5, reads EADIYQTPRYLVIGTGKKITLECSQTMGHDKMYWYQQDPGMELHLIHYSYGVNSTEKGDLSSESTVSRIRTEHFPLTLESARPSHTSQYLCASSEQRLAGYQETQYFGPGTRLLVL.